These 26 T cell receptor beta chains originate from one sample sequenced in a study of blood T cell repertoires in COVID-19. TCRdb's copy holds only in-frame clones and misses some; the assay was immunoSEQ multiplex PCR. The sample includes under 200,000 clones, about 90% of them seen just once. The specimen was peripheral blood. These receptors came from a man aged 55-75 years with active or convalescent COVID-19.

This chain links TRBV2 with TRBJ2-7; maybe TRBD1 (6 bases). Per germline, CDR1 SNHLY and CDR2 FYNNEI. The CDR3 is 12 residues long. Trimming took off 10 bases at V and 3 bases at J, with 13 bases between the two ends. Here the CDR3 DNA reads TGTGCCACCCGGGACAATGACTACGAGCAGTACTTC. Protein sequence: CATRDNDYEQYF. The variable domain in full, with the rest retrieved from reference TRBV2 and TRBJ2-7, is EPEVTQTPSHQVTQMGQEVILRCVPISNHLYFYWYRQILGQKVEFLVSFYNNEISEKSEIFDDQFSVERPDGSNFTLKIRSTKLEDSAMYFCATRDNDYEQYFGPGTRLTVT.

The J gene is TRBJ1-2, the V gene TRBV5-6, with TRBD1 identical over 8 bases. V shed 2 bases, J shed 6 bases, and the junction held 6 bases outside the gene matches. The CDR3 has 14 amino acids. Per germline, CDR1 SGHDT and CDR2 YYEEEE. The CDR3 spells CASSLDQGANGYTF. The CDR3 DNA follows: TGTGCCAGCAGCTTAGATCAGGGGGCAAATGGCTACACCTTC. Based on the CDR3 plus reference TRBV5-6 and TRBJ1-2, the full variable domain is DAGVTQSPTHLIKTRGQQVTLRCSPKSGHDTVSWYQQALGQGPQFIFQYYEEEERQRGNFPDRFSGHQFPNYSSELNVNALLLGDSALYLCASSLDQGANGYTFGSGTRLTVV.

In nucleotides, the CDR3 is TGTGCCAGCAGTCCGAACCGGGACTTTCCCTACGAGCAGTACTTC. Translated, it gives CASSPNRDFPYEQYF. The chain combines TRBV11-2 with TRBJ2-7, with D possibly TRBD2 on 6 matching bases. V was shortened by 6 bases and J by 2 bases, with 17 bases between the two germline ends. The CDR3 runs to 15 residues. Germline CDR1 and CDR2: SGHAT and FQNNGV.

The gene calls are TRBV30 and TRBJ2-1; 13 nucleotides agree with TRBD2. CDR3 size: 13 residues. With 0 bases clipped from V and 16 bases from J, the junction kept 6 bases outside the gene matches. The germline V gene has CDR1 GTSNPN and CDR2 SVGIG (reference sequence). CDR3 in DNA: TGTGCCTGGAGTGTCACTAGCGGGGGGGCCGAATTCTTC. Protein product: CAWSVTSGGAEFF.

This clone was picked up one time. V usage is TRBV11-3 and J usage is TRBJ2-1, with 7 bases that match TRBD1. V shed 4 bases, J shed 2 bases, and the junction held 8 bases outside the gene matches. The germline CDR1 and CDR2 sequences are SGHNT and YENEEA. This CDR3 is built from 16 residues. The CDR3 bases are TGTGCCAGCAGCTCCGCTCCCGGGACAGCCTACAATGAGCAGTTCTTC. Its protein is CASSSAPGTAYNEQFF.

The genes are TRBV23-1 and TRBJ2-7, with TRBD2 matching 8 bases. TRBV23-1 is treated as an ORF (open reading frame) with a function not yet certain. V was pared by 3 bases and J by 3 bases, with 13 bases of the junction left unmatched. CDR3 length: 17 residues. CDR3: CASSHAKLAGPHYEQYF. The CDR3, as DNA: TGCGCCAGCAGTCACGCAAAATTAGCGGGGCCCCACTACGAGCAGTACTTC.

Only a few counts were recorded for this clone. The chain is built from TRBV6-2 or TRBV6-3 and TRBJ2-7; TRBD1 agrees at 8 bases. With 7 bases clipped from V and 3 bases from J, the junction kept 14 bases outside the gene matches. The CDR3 covers 16 residues. The germline V gene has CDR1 MNHEY and CDR2 SVGEGT. The CDR3 is CASTPGGSGVFYEQYF. The CDR3, as DNA: TGTGCCAGCACCCCAGGGGGCTCGGGTGTTTTCTACGAGCAGTACTTC.

This chain joins TRBV7-9 and TRBJ2-5; 9 bases agree with TRBD1. The J segment lost 4 bases and the V segment lost 4 bases, leaving 7 bases of the junction unmatched. Per the germline V gene, CDR1 is SEHNR and CDR2 is FQNEAQ (reference sequence). This CDR3 region has 15 residues. CDR3 region: CASSWGQGTRETQYF. CDR3 bases: TGTGCCAGCAGCTGGGGACAGGGCACCCGAGAGACCCAGTACTTC.

The gene calls are TRBV7-9 and TRBJ2-5, with a possible D match to TRBD1 (7 bases). V gave up 5 bases and J gave up 5 bases, with 18 bases separating them. This CDR3 comprises 15 residues. Per germline, CDR1 SEHNR and CDR2 FQNEAQ (reference sequence). CDR3 sequence: CASSPGGPGGETQYF. CDR3 bases: TGTGCCAGCAGCCCAGGCGGCCCAGGGGGGGAGACCCAGTACTTC.

The genes are TRBV6-1 and TRBJ1-1; no clear D. The V gene lost 1 base and the J gene lost 3 bases, with 12 bases spanning the gap. The CDR3 consists of 15 residues. From germline, CDR1 is MNHNS and CDR2 SASEGT. CDR3 loop: CASSEGLNWDTEAFF. In DNA, the CDR3 is TGTGCCAGCAGTGAAGGACTAAATTGGGACACTGAAGCTTTCTTT.

The V call is TRBV7-6, the J call TRBJ2-2; TRBD1 matches 11 bases. V lost 5 bases to trimming and J lost 3 bases; unmatched junction nucleotides: 5. Germline V CDR1 and CDR2: SGHVS, FNYEAQ. CDR3 size: 16 residues. The CDR3 nucleotides read TGTGCCAGCAGCCCCGGACAGGGGGCCTACACCGGGGAGCTGTTTTTT. Protein sequence: CASSPGQGAYTGELFF.

V and J are TRBV24-1 and TRBJ1-1; the D gene is possibly TRBD1 (5 bases). There are 19 residues in the CDR3. V was pared by 3 bases and J by 1 base, with 23 bases between. Germline V lookup: CDR1 KGHDR, CDR2 SFDVKD. CDR3 in amino acids: CATSDVAILLTGPNTEAFF. CDR3 in DNA: TGTGCCACCAGTGATGTAGCCATTCTACTAACAGGCCCGAACACTGAAGCTTTCTTT.

This rearrangement joins TRBV2 to TRBJ2-1; 7 bases line up with TRBD2. The trim removed 6 bases at V and 8 bases at J, leaving 4 bases unmatched. This CDR3 region has 12 residues. Germline V gives CDR1 SNHLY, CDR2 FYNNEI. The DNA for the CDR3 is TGTGCCAGCAGAGCGGGAACTGATGAGCAGTTCTTC. It yields the protein CASRAGTDEQFF.

V usage is TRBV11-1 and J usage is TRBJ1-1; D unclear. V lost 4 bases and J lost 2, with 8 bases in between. CDR1 is SGHAT and CDR2 is FQDESV in the germline V gene (reference sequence). CDR3 length: 13 residues. DNA of the CDR3: TGTGCCAGCAGCTCCGGGAGAAACACTGAAGCTTTCTTT. Its translation: CASSSGRNTEAFF.

This clone was detected only once. The rearrangement uses TRBV29-1 and TRBJ2-3; no definite D call. This CDR3 is built from 13 residues. CDR1 SQVTM and CDR2 ANQGSEA come from the germline V gene. V gave up 3 bases and J gave up 6 bases, with 13 bases separating them. CDR3: CSVDVGLTDTQYF. For the CDR3, the DNA is TGCAGCGTTGATGTCGGTCTAACGGATACGCAGTATTTT.

This chain joins TRBV7-9 and TRBJ1-2; 7 bases agree with TRBD1. The germline gives CDR1 SEHNR, CDR2 FQNEAQ (reference sequence). The CDR3 runs to 15 residues. The ends lost 5 bases at V and 6 bases at J; junction bases unmatched: 12. CDR3 sequence: CASSKERGGDDGYTF. The CDR3 DNA follows: TGTGCCAGCAGCAAGGAGAGAGGGGGCGACGATGGCTACACCTTC.

This sequence joins TRBV11-3 and TRBJ2-3, with D tentatively TRBD1 (6 bases). Trimming left V 2 bases short and J 0 bases short, with 9 bases between. The CDR3 has 15 residues. CDR1 is SGHNT and CDR2 is YENEEA in the germline V gene. CDR3 loop: CASSLSGGSTDTQYF. The CDR3 DNA sequence: TGTGCCAGCAGCTTATCTGGGGGCAGCACAGATACGCAGTATTTT.

V is TRBV2 and J is TRBJ2-3, with 9 bases identical to TRBD2. Germline CDR1 SNHLY, CDR2 FYNNEI. Trimming removed 0 bases from V and 6 bases from J; junction bases left unmatched: 10. The CDR3 is 17 amino acids. CDR3 sequence: CASSEAQGGGVRDTQYF. Written as DNA, the CDR3 is TGTGCCAGCAGTGAAGCCCAGGGCGGGGGGGTTCGCGATACGCAGTATTTT.

The CDR3 reads CASSLVRGGRNEQFF. Here the CDR3 DNA reads TGTGCCAGCAGCTTGGTGCGGGGGGGCAGGAATGAGCAGTTCTTC. The chain combines TRBV5-4 with TRBJ2-1, with 9 positions matching TRBD2. This CDR3 comprises 15 residues. V shed 0 bases, J shed 7 bases, and the junction held 5 bases outside the gene matches. Germline CDR1 SGHNT, CDR2 YYREEE (reference sequence).

The CDR3 region is CASSEPGLSSYEQYF. As DNA, the CDR3 is TGCGCCAGCAGTGAACCGGGTCTGAGCTCCTACGAGCAGTACTTC. The chain recombines TRBV10-2 with TRBJ2-7, with D uncertain. V dropped 3 bases and J dropped 0 bases, with 12 bases sitting between them. The CDR3 has 15 amino acids. Germline CDR1 and CDR2: WSHSY and SAAADI.

The chain combines TRBV5-4 with TRBJ1-5; D is possibly TRBD1 (6 bases). This CDR3 region has 12 residues. The germline V gene has CDR1 SGHNT and CDR2 YYREEE (reference sequence). Trimming stripped 2 bases from V and 6 bases from J, with 6 bases between. The CDR3 reads CASSLQGQPQHF. CDR3 nucleotides: TGTGCCAGCAGCTTACAGGGTCAGCCCCAGCATTTT.

The CDR3 sequence: CASSQGSFNEQYF. The CDR3 DNA is TGTGCCAGCAGCCAAGGCAGTTTCAACGAGCAGTACTTC. This chain connects TRBV3-1 (or the pseudogene TRBV3-2) to TRBJ2-7; D unresolved. The CDR3 runs 13 residues. The V end lost 1 base, the J end lost 5 bases, and 9 bases lay between the germline ends. The germline gives CDR1 LGHDT, CDR2 YNNKEL (reference sequence).

The chain combines TRBV2 with TRBJ1-1; a possible D gene is TRBD1 (6 bases). V lost 5 bases and J 2 bases, leaving 9 bases between the germline ends. Germline CDR1 and CDR2: SNHLY and FYNNEI. CDR3 size: 13 residues. CDR3 in amino acids: CASSLDRNTEAFF. CDR3 sequence (DNA): TGTGCCAGCAGTTTGGACAGAAACACTGAAGCTTTCTTT. Variable domain in full (rest from reference TRBV2 and TRBJ1-1): EPEVTQTPSHQVTQMGQEVILRCVPISNHLYFYWYRQILGQKVEFLVSFYNNEISEKSEIFDDQFSVERPDGSNFTLKIRSTKLEDSAMYFCASSLDRNTEAFFGQGTRLTVV.

J is TRBJ2-7 and V is TRBV4-1; 7 nucleotides align to TRBD2. Trimming removed 1 base from V and 0 bases from J; junction bases left unmatched: 6. In germline, CDR1 is MGHRA, CDR2 YSYEKL. The CDR3 length is 16 residues. The CDR3, as DNA: TGCGCCAGCAGCCAAGTTCCTAGCGGAAGCTCCTACGAGCAGTACTTC. Its protein is CASSQVPSGSSYEQYF.

The DNA of the CDR3 is TGTGCCAGCGGACGACTAGCGGGGGGGCCCTACGAGCAGTACTTC. It codes for CASGRLAGGPYEQYF. The chain employs TRBV2 and TRBJ2-7; the match to TRBD2 covers 14 bases. CDR1 is SNHLY, CDR2 FYNNEI, per germline. V lost 8 bases to trimming and J lost 2 bases; unmatched junction nucleotides: 5. CDR3 size: 15 residues.

The chain joins TRBV7-2 to TRBJ2-7, with D possibly TRBD2 on 6 matching bases. CDR1 is SGHTA, CDR2 FQGNSA, per germline. CDR3 length equals 15 residues. Trimming removed 1 base from V and 3 bases from J, with 13 bases in between. The DNA for the CDR3 is TGTGCCAGCAGCTTAGAGGTAGGAGGGGACTACGAGCAGTACTTC. This translates into CASSLEVGGDYEQYF.